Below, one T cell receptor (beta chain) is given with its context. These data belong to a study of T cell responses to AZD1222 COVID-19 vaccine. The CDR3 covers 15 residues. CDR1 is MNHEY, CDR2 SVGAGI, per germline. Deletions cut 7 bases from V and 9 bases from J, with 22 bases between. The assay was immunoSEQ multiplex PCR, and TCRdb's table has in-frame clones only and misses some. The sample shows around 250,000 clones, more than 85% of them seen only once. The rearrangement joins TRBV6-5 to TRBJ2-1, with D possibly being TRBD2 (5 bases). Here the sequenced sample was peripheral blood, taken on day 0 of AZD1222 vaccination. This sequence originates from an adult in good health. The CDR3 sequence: CASTPRSLSGGEQFF. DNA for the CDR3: TGTGCCAGCACCCCAAGGTCTCTCTCAGGAGGTGAGCAGTTCTTC.